Sequencing of this TCR beta chain was carried out in a study of shared clonotypes between healthy human individuals. The CDR3 covers 11 residues. The ends were cut back, 4 bases at V and 5 bases at J, with 6 bases in the middle. Germline V gene lookup returns CDR1 SQVTM and CDR2 ANQGSEA. Only CD45RO-negative cells positively selected for CCR7 counted as naive CD8 cells, so terminally differentiated effector memory CD45RA+ cells were excluded. Sequenced by immunoSEQ multiplex PCR; TCRdb stores in-frame clones only, minus some. The sample yields about 580,000 clones, 95% to 98% seen once. Specimen: naive CD8+ T cells sorted from blood. The chain carries TRBV29-1 and TRBJ2-1; no clear D. The sequence derives from a man younger than 45 in good health. The CDR3 bases are TGCAGCGTTGGGCAGGACAATGAGCAGTTCTTC. Translating gives CSVGQDNEQFF.